The 25 T cell receptor beta chains listed next were all sequenced from one sample in a study of T-cell reconstitution after alpha-beta-depleted transplantation in children. Unique molecular identifiers were used to barcode this TCRbeta library. One entry per CDR3 protein results from TCRdb running MiXCR on the PCR reads. The sample shows 700,000 to 950,000 distinct CDR3 sequences, roughly 15% of them seen only once. Sample: PBMCs, mostly from graft donor cells, taken 360 days after TCRalphabeta/CD19-depleted stem cell transplant. Receptors originate from a male patient younger than 18 who had a stem cell transplant for acute lymphoblastic leukemia, so the T cells may come from the graft donor.

The chain recombines TRBV9 with TRBJ2-7, with D perhaps assigned TRBD1 or TRBD2 (5 bases each). The CDR3 spans 15 residues. The V and J ends lost 2 bases and 3 bases respectively, with 15 bases between them. In germline, CDR1 is SGDLS, CDR2 YYNGEE. The CDR3 sequence: CASSVLGTTNYEQYF. As DNA, the CDR3 is TGTGCCAGCAGCGTTCTAGGGACCACAAACTACGAGCAGTACTTC.

This clonotype came up a few times. The CDR3 DNA reads TGCGCCAGCAGCTCACAACCCGTTGAGCAGTTCTTC. This sequence encodes CASSSQPVEQFF. The chain joins TRBV5-1 to TRBJ2-1; D gene uncertain. The V and J ends lost 3 bases and 9 bases respectively, with 10 bases between them. CDR1 is SGHRS, CDR2 YFSETQ, per germline. This CDR3 region has 12 residues.

This clonotype appeared a few times. The DNA is left out, because the CDR3 cannot be placed on it with certainty; the CDR3 is given as TCRdb lists it. This rearrangement joins TRBV6-1 to TRBJ2-7; the DNA was not used to check the table's D call, TRBD1. The CDR3 spans 19 amino acids, including both terminal residues. In germline, CDR1 is MNHNS, CDR2 SASEGT. The CDR3 sequence: CASSEDRPTSSTSGRHEYF.

The chain combines TRBV6-1 with TRBJ1-5; D is uncertain. Germline loops: CDR1 MNHNS, CDR2 SASEGT. The V and J ends lost 10 bases and 6 bases respectively, with 10 bases between them. The CDR3 is 11 residues long. CDR3 bases: TGTGCCACCGGATCTAGTCAGCCCCAGCATTTT. Protein sequence: CATGSSQPQHF.

The chain couples TRBV27 to TRBJ2-1; TRBD2 aligns across 9 bases. The germline CDR1 and CDR2 sequences are MNHEY and SMNVEV (reference sequence). The length of the CDR3 is 17 residues. J was trimmed by 4 bases and V by 2 bases; bases with no gene match: 9. The CDR3 reads CASSLGAGGRGYNEQFF. CDR3 nucleotide sequence: TGTGCCAGCAGTTTAGGTGCGGGAGGGAGGGGGTACAATGAGCAGTTCTTC.

This clonotype was counted only a few times. This chain joins TRBV7-3 and TRBJ2-4; D perhaps matches TRBD2 (5 bases). The CDR3 is made up of 15 amino acids. Between the trimmed V and J ends, which lost 5 bases and 2 bases, there was a span of 13 bases. The germline gives CDR1 SGHTA, CDR2 FQGTGA. The CDR3 DNA follows: TGTGCCAGCAGCCTAGCAGGTTATCCCAAAAACATTCAGTACTTC. It translates to CASSLAGYPKNIQYF.

A note on this clonotype: The junction does not match germline at one end; this may be a read error. The chain is built from TRBV11-2 and TRBJ2-2, with TRBD1 as a possible D gene (6 bases). Germline V gene sequence: CDR1 SGHAT, CDR2 FQNNGV. The length of the CDR3 is 17 residues. CDR3 amino acids: CASSVPFRGSKTGELFF. CDR3 nucleotide sequence: TGTGCCAGCAGCGTTCCTTTCAGGGGCTCGAAGACCGGGGAGCTGTTTTTT.

Only a few counts were recorded for this clonotype. The rearrangement uses TRBV20-1 and TRBJ2-7, with 8 positions matching TRBD1. Germline V gene data show CDR1 as DFQATT and CDR2 as SNEGSKA (reference sequence). The V gene end was trimmed by 6 bases and the J gene end by 1 base; junction bases not matched to a gene: 8. The CDR3 is made up of 14 amino acids. DNA of the CDR3: TGCAGTGCGCTCCGGGACAGGAGATCCTACGAGCAGTACTTC. Amino acid sequence: CSALRDRRSYEQYF.

This clonotype came up a few times. This chain links TRBV15 with TRBJ1-1, with a tentative D call TRBD1 (5 bases). The CDR3 is made up of 13 amino acids. CDR1 and CDR2 (germline): LNHNV, YYDKDF (reference sequence). V lost 1 base to trimming and J lost 5 bases, with 8 bases between them. The chain's CDR3 is CATSRGGGTEAFF. DNA for the CDR3: TGTGCCACCAGCAGAGGTGGGGGGACTGAAGCTTTCTTT.

This clonotype has a single count. V usage is TRBV30 and J usage is TRBJ2-7; D ambiguous. Trimming cost V 0 bases and J 4 bases, with 16 bases left between them. This CDR3 is 15 amino acids long. From germline, CDR1 is GTSNPN and CDR2 SVGIG (reference sequence). The CDR3 sequence is CAWSVPGLGPYEQYF. CDR3 in DNA: TGTGCCTGGAGTGTACCCGGGTTAGGGCCTTACGAGCAGTACTTC. The whole variable domain, filled in from reference TRBV30 and TRBJ2-7, reads SQTIHQWPATLVQPVGSPLSLECTVEGTSNPNLYWYRQAAGRGLQLLFYSVGIGQISSEVPQNLSASRPQDRQFILSSKKLLLSDSGFYLCAWSVPGLGPYEQYFGPGTRLTVT.

In this sample, this clonotype turned up a few times. CDR3 protein: CASRDLAKNIQYF. In DNA form, the CDR3 reads TGCGCCAGCCGGGACCTAGCCAAAAACATTCAGTACTTC. The rearrangement links TRBV5-1 to TRBJ2-4, with D perhaps assigned TRBD1 or TRBD2 (5 bases each). V dropped 7 bases and J dropped 0 bases, with 8 bases sitting between them. The CDR3 totals 13 residues. Per the germline V gene, CDR1 is SGHRS and CDR2 is YFSETQ.

This chain links TRBV10-3 with TRBJ1-2; TRBD1 is a possible D gene (5 bases). Germline CDR1 and CDR2: ENHRY and SYGVKD. This CDR3 region has 14 residues. V was clipped by 0 bases and J by 4 bases, with 9 bases between them. CDR3 in amino acids: CAISESPGPYGYTF. Written as DNA, the CDR3 is TGTGCCATCAGTGAGTCGCCAGGGCCCTATGGCTACACCTTC.

The V gene is TRBV28, the J gene TRBJ2-7; 8 bases align to TRBD2. The CDR3 consists of 15 residues. Germline CDR1 is MDHEN and CDR2 is SYDVKM. Trimming removed 0 bases from V and 3 bases from J; junction bases left unmatched: 4. In DNA, the CDR3 is TGTGCCAGCAGTTTATGGTTTCTAGCGGGCTACGAGCAGTACTTC. This encodes CASSLWFLAGYEQYF.

This clonotype occurred a few times. The chain uses TRBV6-1 and TRBJ1-2; D is perhaps TRBD1 (6 bases). Trimming took 5 bases from V and 8 from J, leaving 15 bases between them. CDR1 and CDR2 (germline): MNHNS, SASEGT. The CDR3 loop spans 13 amino acids. CDR3 sequence (DNA): TGTGCCAGCAGTACCACGACAGGTCGAGGCTACACCTTC. The encoded protein is CASSTTTGRGYTF.

The rearrangement joins TRBV15 to TRBJ2-7; D gene ambiguous. Trimming removed 1 base from V and 7 bases from J, with 8 bases in between. Germline assignment: CDR1 LNHNV and CDR2 YYDKDF (reference sequence). The CDR3 has 12 amino acids. The DNA for the CDR3 is TGTGCCACCAGCAGAGTAGTGGGAGAGCAGTACTTC. Protein sequence: CATSRVVGEQYF.

V is TRBV25-1 and J is TRBJ1-2; D is ambiguous. In germline, CDR1 is MGHDK, CDR2 SYGVNS. The CDR3 is 14 residues long. With 1 base removed from V and 2 bases from J, the gap between germline ends came to 8 bases. The CDR3 region has the DNA TGTGCCAGCAGTGAATTTGAAGGGAACTATGGCTACACCTTC. Amino acids: CASSEFEGNYGYTF.

In this sample, this clonotype turned up a few times. This sequence joins TRBV5-1 and TRBJ1-3, with a possible D match to TRBD1 (5 bases). Deletions cut 3 bases from V and 0 bases from J, with 13 bases between. The CDR3 sequence is 16 residues long. Germline V gene lookup returns CDR1 SGHRS and CDR2 YFSETQ. For the CDR3, the DNA is TGCGCCAGCAGCTCTTCGGGACGGACCTCTGGAAACACCATATATTTT. Translating it yields CASSSSGRTSGNTIYF.

This chain links TRBV4-1 with TRBJ2-3; 7 bases are shared with TRBD1. CDR1 MGHRA and CDR2 YSYEKL come from the germline V gene. This CDR3 spans 14 amino acids. The trim removed 6 bases at V and 5 bases at J, leaving 8 bases unmatched. CDR3 bases: TGCGCCAGCAGGATGACAGGGTTAGTAGATACGCAGTATTTT. Its translation: CASRMTGLVDTQYF.

This rearrangement joins TRBV15 to TRBJ2-7, with D unclear. Germline CDR1 is LNHNV and CDR2 is YYDKDF (reference sequence). CDR3 length: 13 amino acids. Trimming cost V 3 bases and J 2 bases, with 8 bases left between them. CDR3 DNA: TGTGCCACCAGCAGCGTCCCGACCTACGAGCAGTACTTC. Protein product: CATSSVPTYEQYF.

This clonotype was observed a handful of times. V and J are TRBV2 and TRBJ2-1; 13 bases align to TRBD2. The CDR3 is 14 residues long. V gave up 3 bases and J gave up 7 bases; unmatched junction bases: 0. The germline CDR1 and CDR2 sequences are SNHLY and FYNNEI. CDR3 region: CASSETSGRNEQFF. The CDR3 nucleotides are TGTGCCAGCAGTGAGACTAGCGGGAGGAATGAGCAGTTCTTC.

This clonotype came up a few times. This chain links TRBV5-1 with TRBJ2-6; D not resolved. The CDR3 is made up of 17 amino acids. Germline V CDR1 and CDR2: SGHRS, YFSETQ. The V gene lost 4 bases and the J gene lost 0 bases, with 14 bases spanning the gap. The CDR3: CASSVPQSSSGANVLTF. The CDR3 DNA is TGCGCCAGCAGCGTGCCACAGAGCTCCTCTGGGGCCAACGTCCTGACTTTC.

The chain employs TRBV3-1 and TRBJ2-2, with D unresolved. Germline assignment: CDR1 LGHDT and CDR2 YNNKEL (reference sequence). The CDR3 is made up of 14 amino acids. The V end lost 4 bases, the J end lost 3 bases, and 9 bases lay between the germline ends. The CDR3 loop is CASSLRLDTGELFF. CDR3 bases: TGTGCCAGCAGCCTCCGACTTGACACCGGGGAGCTGTTTTTT. Looking up the rest from reference TRBV3-1 and TRBJ2-2 gives the full variable domain: DTAVSQTPKYLVTQMGNDKSIKCEQNLGHDTMYWYKQDSKKFLKIMFSYNNKELIINETVPNRFSPKSPDKAHLNLHINSLELGDSAVYFCASSLRLDTGELFFGEGSRLTVL.

CDR3 in DNA: TGTGCCAGCAGCTTGAGACTAGCGGGATACGTAGAGCAGTTCTTC. Amino acids: CASSLRLAGYVEQFF. The genes are TRBV5-6 and TRBJ2-1, with TRBD2 identical over 11 bases. The CDR3 is made up of 15 amino acids. Trimming at V came to 1 base and at J to 10 bases, leaving 7 bases not matched to a gene. Per the germline V gene, CDR1 is SGHDT and CDR2 is YYEEEE.

The V gene is TRBV20-1, the J gene TRBJ1-1; TRBD1 matches 8 bases. CDR1 DFQATT and CDR2 SNEGSKA come from the germline V gene (reference sequence). With V trimmed by 8 bases and J by 3 bases, 11 bases remained unmatched. The CDR3 runs to 14 residues. The CDR3, as DNA: TGCAGTCTTTCAATGGGACAGGTGTACACTGAAGCTTTCTTT. The encoded protein is CSLSMGQVYTEAFF.

The rearrangement uses TRBV20-1 and TRBJ2-3; TRBD2 matches at 8 bases. The CDR3 is 14 amino acids. J gave up 1 base and V 5 bases, and 5 bases lay outside the gene matches. Germline loops: CDR1 DFQATT, CDR2 SNEGSKA (reference sequence). CDR3 sequence (DNA): TGCAGTGCTCTCACTAGCGGACGCACAGATACGCAGTATTTT. Amino acids: CSALTSGRTDTQYF.